This T cell receptor (beta chain) was captured by sequencing in a study of T cells in Graves' hyperthyroidism and ophthalmopathy. Study-wide findings and caveats: Ophthalmopathy was told apart from stable hyperthyroidism by a 13 V-J model.

With respect to this clonotype: Its cognate antigen is unknown.

This CDR3 is built from 13 residues. Trimming shortened V by 7 bases and J by 1 base, and 13 bases separated the two germline ends. Germline-derived CDR1 and CDR2 are DFQATT and SNEGSKA (reference sequence). Newly diagnosed hyperthyroidism, duration under 2 months, in patients aged 18 to 65. Each diagnosis was grounded in clinical symptoms, serum thyroxine and TRAb, thyroid ultrasound, and orbital computed tomography. Each 10 ml fresh peripheral blood draw supplied the PBMCs. Amplification yielded TCR beta CDR3 regions, with RNA transcripts as the source. TCR CDR3 regions were first amplified by RT-PCR with HTBI primers. TCRdb reanalysed the multiplex PCR reads using MiXCR and keeps one entry per CDR3 protein. The top ten clones hold approximately 31% of a sample with nearly 750,000 distinct CDR3 sequences, around 40% of them seen once.

Sequencing was performed on blood. The chain is built from TRBV20-1 and TRBJ1-1, with a possible D match to TRBD1 (6 bases). The source of this sequence is a woman aged 40 to 50 with Graves' hyperthyroidism. This CDR3 is CSVSGASNTEAFF. The CDR3 coding sequence is TGCAGTGTATCGGGGGCATCGAACACTGAAGCTTTCTTT.